These 27 T cell receptor beta chains were sequenced from one sample in a study of cytomegalovirus exposure and HLA in healthy donors. The PCR ran on 60 Vbeta and 13 Jbeta primers. Sequencing was performed with immunoSEQ multiplex PCR; in TCRdb, only in-frame clones are kept and a portion is missing. This table holds 65,000 to 95,000 clones, under 80% found once. Material: PBMCs. These receptor sequences come from a human donor in good health.

This chain links TRBV15 with TRBJ2-7; D possibly corresponds to TRBD2 (6 bases). V lost 0 bases, J lost 2 bases, and 26 bases lay in between. The germline V gene has CDR1 LNHNV and CDR2 YYDKDF (reference sequence). The CDR3 is 20 residues long. This CDR3 reads CATSRDLGGWTPEVPYEQYF. The CDR3, as DNA: TGTGCCACCAGCAGAGACCTCGGGGGTTGGACGCCCGAAGTACCCTACGAGCAGTACTTC.

This chain links TRBV15 with TRBJ1-1; 8 positions agree with TRBD1. The CDR3 covers 15 residues. The V gene end was trimmed by 5 bases and the J gene end by 0 bases; junction bases not matched to a gene: 5. From germline, CDR1 is LNHNV and CDR2 YYDKDF (reference sequence). CDR3 protein: CATSGGQGLNTEAFF. DNA of the CDR3: TGTGCCACCAGCGGAGGACAGGGACTGAACACTGAAGCTTTCTTT.

The rearrangement joins TRBV5-1 to TRBJ1-5; possible D gene TRBD1, 5 bases. Per germline, CDR1 SGHRS and CDR2 YFSETQ. This CDR3 is built from 15 residues. Deletions cut 1 base from V and 2 bases from J, with 10 bases between. This chain's CDR3 is CASSLNGAGNQPQHF. CDR3 nucleotides: TGCGCCAGCAGCTTGAATGGGGCCGGCAATCAGCCCCAGCATTTT.

The chain couples TRBV18 to TRBJ2-7; 10 bases match TRBD1. V trimming: 4 bases; J trimming: 4 bases; junction bases outside the gene matches: 7. CDR3 length equals 15 residues. Per the germline V gene, CDR1 is KGHSH and CDR2 is LQKENI. The CDR3 DNA reads TGTGCCAGCTCACAACCGGGACAGGGGAGTTACGAGCAGTACTTC. This gives the protein CASSQPGQGSYEQYF.

The chain joins TRBV4-1 to TRBJ2-5; tentatively, D is TRBD2 (5 bases). V dropped 0 bases and J dropped 5 bases, with 10 bases sitting between them. This CDR3 contains 14 residues. Germline assignment: CDR1 MGHRA and CDR2 YSYEKL. CDR3 sequence: CASSQEPGLETQYF. The CDR3 region has the DNA TGCGCCAGCAGCCAAGAACCGGGGTTGGAGACCCAGTACTTC.

This chain joins TRBV15 and TRBJ1-2; tentative D call: TRBD1 (5 bases). This CDR3 has 13 residues. The V gene lost 5 bases and the J gene lost 2 bases, with 9 bases spanning the gap. Per the germline V gene, CDR1 is LNHNV and CDR2 is YYDKDF (reference sequence). DNA of the CDR3: TGTGCCACCAGCCCGGACAAGAACTATGGCTACACCTTC. This sequence encodes CATSPDKNYGYTF.

The CDR3 loop reads CASSQDGPGYGYTF. DNA for the CDR3: TGCGCCAGCAGCCAAGATGGGCCCGGCTATGGCTACACCTTC. V gene TRBV4-3 combines with J gene TRBJ1-2; D is undetermined. The CDR3 runs to 14 residues. V shed 0 bases and J shed 4 bases, with 9 bases lying between them. The germline V gene encodes CDR1 LGHNA and CDR2 YSLEER.

The V gene is TRBV6-5, the J gene TRBJ2-7; the D gene is possibly TRBD2 (6 bases). V was cut by 8 bases and J by 2 bases, with 19 bases left in between. The CDR3 is 15 amino acids. CDR1 is MNHEY, CDR2 SVGAGI, per germline. Here the CDR3 DNA reads TGTGCCAGCCGGGGGTGGGGGACTGAAACCTACGAGCAGTACTTC. This codes for CASRGWGTETYEQYF.

The V gene is TRBV14, the J gene TRBJ2-4, with 9 bases matching TRBD1. The CDR3 covers 13 residues. Germline values: CDR1 SGHDN, CDR2 FVKESK. With V trimmed by 6 bases and J by 12 bases, 9 bases remained unmatched. This chain's CDR3 is CASRAGTGTPQYF. The CDR3 DNA is TGTGCCAGCAGGGCCGGGACAGGGACGCCTCAGTACTTC.

The chain couples TRBV7-2 to TRBJ2-7, with D uncertain. CDR1 SGHTA and CDR2 FQGNSA come from the germline V gene. The CDR3 is made up of 13 amino acids. V was trimmed by 1 base and J by 4 bases, leaving 8 bases between them. The CDR3 nucleotides read TGTGCCAGCAGCTTAGACTTCGCTTACGAGCAGTACTTC. As protein: CASSLDFAYEQYF.

The chain couples TRBV19 to TRBJ1-1; D unresolved. The CDR3 runs to 15 residues. Germline V CDR1 and CDR2: LNHDA, SQIVND (reference sequence). Trimming removed 7 bases from V and 1 base from J, with 16 bases in between. The CDR3: CASIQVPRGNTEAFF. The CDR3 nucleotides read TGTGCCAGTATTCAAGTACCCCGGGGGAACACTGAAGCTTTCTTT.

The chain employs TRBV5-1 and TRBJ1-6; D is unresolved. V lost 0 bases and J lost 7, with 5 bases in between. This CDR3 contains 13 residues. Germline V gene lookup returns CDR1 SGHRS and CDR2 YFSETQ. In DNA form, the CDR3 reads TGCGCCAGCAGCTTGGCTCCGAATTCACCCCTCCACTTT. Encoded protein: CASSLAPNSPLHF.

As concerns this clone: A much larger clone sits a single nucleotide away, making a read error possible. The chain employs TRBV7-6 and TRBJ2-7, with 7 bases aligning to TRBD1. The V segment lost 2 bases and the J segment 5 bases; nucleotides outside the gene matches: 0. This CDR3 spans 12 amino acids. The germline gives CDR1 SGHVS, CDR2 FNYEAQ. The CDR3 DNA is TGTGCCAGCAGCTTAACAGGGGACGAGCAGTACTTC. This gives the protein CASSLTGDEQYF.

The V and J genes are TRBV7-9 and TRBJ2-1; 7 bases align to TRBD1. This CDR3 spans 15 amino acids. Germline assignment: CDR1 SEHNR and CDR2 FQNEAQ (reference sequence). After removal of 5 bases from V and 5 bases from J, the junction contained 9 bases not matched to a gene. CDR3 sequence (DNA): TGTGCCAGCAGCCATACAGGGGCCCGAAACAATGAGCAGTTCTTC. As protein: CASSHTGARNNEQFF.

This chain joins TRBV27 and TRBJ2-7; tentatively, D is TRBD1 (6 bases). The V and J ends lost 2 bases and 7 bases respectively, with 24 bases between them. The CDR3 has 17 residues. Germline CDR1 reads MNHEY; CDR2 reads SMNVEV (reference sequence). The CDR3 here is CASSLEGPGKFQGEQYF. As DNA, the CDR3 is TGTGCCAGCAGTTTAGAGGGCCCAGGGAAGTTCCAGGGGGAGCAGTACTTC.

The chain recombines TRBV19 with TRBJ2-5; 8 bases agree with TRBD1. Germline V gene sequence: CDR1 LNHDA, CDR2 SQIVND (reference sequence). V was pared by 5 bases and J by 1 base, with 6 bases of the junction left unmatched. The CDR3 consists of 15 residues. The CDR3 spells CASSQGARVQETQYF. The CDR3 bases are TGTGCCAGTAGTCAGGGGGCGAGAGTCCAAGAGACCCAGTACTTC.

This clone was seen only once. The gene calls are TRBV5-1 and TRBJ1-2, with 10 bases identical to TRBD1. With 4 bases clipped from V and 3 bases from J, the junction kept 6 bases outside the gene matches. The V gene's germline CDR1 is SGHRS and CDR2 YFSETQ. CDR3 length: 15 amino acids. DNA of the CDR3: TGCGCCAGCAGCGAGACAGGGGGCGCGTACTATGGCTACACCTTC. Translating gives CASSETGGAYYGYTF.

This rearrangement joins TRBV14 to TRBJ2-3; 7 bases are a match to TRBD2. Germline V lookup: CDR1 SGHDN, CDR2 FVKESK. Trimming at V came to 4 bases and at J to 4 bases, leaving 11 bases not matched to a gene. CDR3 length: 16 residues. CDR3 in DNA: TGTGCCAGCAGCCCCCTGGGTCAGCGGGGCTCAGATACGCAGTATTTT. Translating it yields CASSPLGQRGSDTQYF.

The genes are TRBV4-1 and TRBJ1-4; 8 bases are a match to TRBD1. The CDR3 consists of 15 residues. The V gene's germline CDR1 is MGHRA and CDR2 YSYEKL. V dropped 2 bases and J dropped 6; count of bases not matched to a gene: 5. In DNA, the CDR3 is TGCGCCAGCAGCCAAAGCCAGGGGGCGTATGAAAAACTGTTTTTT. Residues: CASSQSQGAYEKLFF.

Here the CDR3 DNA reads TGTGCCAGCAGTTTAATCTCACTCTCCTACAATGAGCAGTTCTTC. Amino acids: CASSLISLSYNEQFF. This sequence joins TRBV7-2 and TRBJ2-1; D call uncertain. Germline lookup yields CDR1 SGHTA and CDR2 FQGNSA. The V end lost 6 bases, the J end lost 0 bases, and 12 bases lay between the germline ends. The CDR3 spans 15 residues.

The chain links TRBV7-2 to TRBJ1-5, with TRBD1 matching over 10 bases. Germline trimming cut 1 base from V and 6 bases from J; bases unmatched to any gene: 6. This CDR3 is built from 16 residues. Germline V CDR1 and CDR2: SGHTA, FQGNSA. The CDR3 nucleotides are TGTGCCAGCAGCTTAGTAGGGACAGGGGCGGGTCAGCCCCAGCATTTT. It yields the protein CASSLVGTGAGQPQHF.

The chain links TRBV19 to TRBJ2-7; 10 bases are shared with TRBD2. The germline V gene encodes CDR1 LNHDA and CDR2 SQIVND (reference sequence). The CDR3 contains 16 residues. The trim removed 3 bases at V and 5 bases at J, leaving 10 bases unmatched. CDR3 coding DNA: TGTGCCAGTAGTATCACACTAGCGGGGATTCGAAACGAGCAGTACTTC. This translates into CASSITLAGIRNEQYF.

The chain links TRBV13 to TRBJ1-2, with D possibly being TRBD1 (5 bases). V was pared by 5 bases and J by 4 bases, with 11 bases between. Germline V gene sequence: CDR1 PRHDT, CDR2 FYEKMQ (reference sequence). The CDR3 is 13 amino acids. The CDR3 coding sequence is TGTGCCAGCAGCCCGGGACTGTTCTATGGCTACACCTTC. Its protein is CASSPGLFYGYTF. The full variable domain, rest sourced from reference TRBV13 and TRBJ1-2, is AAGVIQSPRHLIKEKRETATLKCYPIPRHDTVYWYQQGPGQDPQFLISFYEKMQSDKGSIPDRFSAQQFSDYHSELNMSSLELGDSALYFCASSPGLFYGYTFGSGTRLTVV.

The V gene is TRBV7-9, the J gene TRBJ2-7, with D tentatively TRBD2 (7 bases). Germline values: CDR1 SEHNR, CDR2 FQNEAQ (reference sequence). There are 15 residues in the CDR3. V was trimmed by 7 bases and J by 2 bases, leaving 18 bases between them. The CDR3 spells CASTPQGGRAYEQYF. The CDR3 DNA is TGTGCCAGCACCCCACAAGGGGGGAGGGCCTACGAGCAGTACTTC.

This clone came up many times. The rearrangement uses TRBV5-6 and TRBJ1-2; 8 nucleotides agree with TRBD1. The V segment lost 2 bases and the J segment 3 bases; nucleotides outside the gene matches: 0. Per the germline V gene, CDR1 is SGHDT and CDR2 is YYEEEE. The CDR3 totals 13 residues. For the CDR3, the DNA is TGTGCCAGCAGCTTACAGGGGGACTATGGCTACACCTTC. Its protein product is CASSLQGDYGYTF.

The chain couples TRBV25-1 to TRBJ1-5, with D uncertain. Trimming removed 4 bases at V and 0 bases at J, with 7 bases between. CDR1 is MGHDK and CDR2 is SYGVNS in the germline V gene. The CDR3 has 14 amino acids. The CDR3 DNA reads as TGTGCCAGCAGTGGGGCGGGTAGCAATCAGCCCCAGCATTTT. Translated: CASSGAGSNQPQHF.

This clone was seen a single time. The chain couples TRBV5-1 to TRBJ1-6; 7 bases match TRBD1. V lost 4 bases to trimming and J lost 7 bases; unmatched junction nucleotides: 8. Germline V gene sequence: CDR1 SGHRS, CDR2 YFSETQ. The CDR3 length is 15 residues. Here the CDR3 reads CASSLDRPGNSPLHF. CDR3 in DNA: TGCGCCAGCAGCCTGGACAGGCCAGGAAATTCACCCCTCCACTTT.